At least ten counts were recorded for the clone carrying this T cell receptor beta chain. Its specificity is unknown. The time point here: technical triplicate 2. The unsorted libraries originated from 2 million PBMCs kept at -80 C. Synthesis of cDNA was performed by 5'RACE using 10-nucleotide random UMIs. Using its own MiXCR run on the 5' RACE reads, TCRdb lists one record per CDR3 protein. The sample records tens of thousands of distinct CDR3 sequences, around 24% being singletons. These data belong to a study of neurological immune-mediated disorders. Study-level findings and limits: Private repertoires in all groups were suggested, as expanded clones shared no CDR3 amino acid sequences across subjects. The most TCR clonal expansion was seen in HTLV-1-associated myelopathy, and the least was seen in multiple sclerosis, which fell below healthy controls.

The germline gives CDR1 SQVTM, CDR2 ANQGSEA. The CDR3 length is 13 residues. V dropped 7 bases and J dropped 2; count of bases not matched to a gene: 6. This chain links TRBV29-1 with TRBJ2-5; 8 nucleotides match TRBD2. Input material: PBMCs. This TCR was recovered from a man aged 60-69 years with HTLV-1-associated myelopathy (HAM/TSP). As DNA, the CDR3 is TGCAGCGCCATCGGGGGGGGGCAAGAGACCCAGTACTTC. Its protein product is CSAIGGGQETQYF. Supplemented by reference TRBV29-1 and TRBJ2-5, the full variable domain reads SAVISQKPSRDICQRGTSLTIQCQVDSQVTMMFWYRQQPGQSLTLIATANQGSEATYESGFVIDKFPISRPNLTFSTLTVSNMSPEDSSIYLCSAIGGGQETQYFGPGTRLLVL.